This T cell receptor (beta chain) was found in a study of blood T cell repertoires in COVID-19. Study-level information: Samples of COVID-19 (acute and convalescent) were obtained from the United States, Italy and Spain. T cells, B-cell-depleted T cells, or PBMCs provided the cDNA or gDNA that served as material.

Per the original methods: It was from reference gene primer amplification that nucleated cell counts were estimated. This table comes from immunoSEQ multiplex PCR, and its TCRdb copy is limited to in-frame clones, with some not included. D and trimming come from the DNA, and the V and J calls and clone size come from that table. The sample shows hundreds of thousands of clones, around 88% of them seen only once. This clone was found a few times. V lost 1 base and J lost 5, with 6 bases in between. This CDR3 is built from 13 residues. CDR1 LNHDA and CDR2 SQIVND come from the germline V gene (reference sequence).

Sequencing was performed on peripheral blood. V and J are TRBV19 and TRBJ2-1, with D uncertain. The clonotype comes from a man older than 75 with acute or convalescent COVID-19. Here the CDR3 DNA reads TGTGCCAGTAGTATAGCCGCAGACAATGAGCAGTTCTTC. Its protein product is CASSIAADNEQFF.